The 13 T cell receptor beta chains given below trace back to one sample, sequenced in a study of shared clonotypes between healthy human individuals. Terminally differentiated effector memory CD45RA+ cells were excluded from the naive CD8 cells, which were CD45RO-negative and positively selected for CCR7. Produced via immunoSEQ multiplex PCR; TCRdb's table is partial and in-frame only. The data hold around 2,100,000 clones, with less than 95% observed a single time. Sequencing was performed on naive CD8+ T cells sorted from blood. These receptors were taken from a man between 18 and 35 years old in good health.

V gene TRBV7-9 combines with J gene TRBJ2-1; D is unclear. The CDR3 covers 13 residues. V was pared by 3 bases and J by 6 bases, with 9 bases between. The germline V gene encodes CDR1 SEHNR and CDR2 FQNEAQ (reference sequence). The CDR3 sequence: CASSFGLVNEQFF. The CDR3 nucleotides read TGTGCCAGCAGCTTCGGGCTAGTCAATGAGCAGTTCTTC.

Points on this clone: The identical CDR3 is also encoded by other nucleotide sequences in the sample. V usage is TRBV9 and J usage is TRBJ2-3; either TRBD1 or TRBD2 may supply D (5 bases each). Germline lookup yields CDR1 SGDLS and CDR2 YYNGEE. The CDR3 is 15 residues long. V lost 2 bases, J lost 2 bases, and 12 bases lay in between. The CDR3 region is CASSVAGTLTDTQYF. In nucleotides, the CDR3 is TGTGCCAGCAGCGTCGCCGGGACGCTCACAGATACGCAGTATTTT.

This clone occurred once. The chain couples TRBV29-1 to TRBJ2-2, with TRBD2 identical over 8 bases. The CDR3 length is 17 residues. V lost 0 bases, J lost 2 bases, and 8 bases stayed unmatched. Germline V gives CDR1 SQVTM, CDR2 ANQGSEA. The CDR3 DNA follows: TGCAGCGTTGAAGACCCCCGGGCGGGGGGAAACACCGGGGAGCTGTTTTTT. Translation gives CSVEDPRAGGNTGELFF.

This clone was picked up one time. Here the CDR3 reads CASSLSEDSGYGYTF. The CDR3 DNA follows: TGTGCCAGCAGTTTATCCGAGGACTCGGGCTATGGCTACACCTTC. V and J are TRBV27 and TRBJ1-2; D is unresolved. Germline V CDR1 and CDR2: MNHEY, SMNVEV (reference sequence). The CDR3 is made up of 15 amino acids. V was cut by 0 bases and J by 4 bases, with 12 bases left in between.

The chain employs TRBV11-2 and TRBJ2-7; 7 positions match TRBD2. J lost 3 bases, V lost 5 bases, and 10 bases had no gene match. This CDR3 is 15 amino acids long. Germline V CDR1 and CDR2: SGHAT, FQNNGV. In nucleotides, the CDR3 is TGTGCCAGCAGCCATCTTCAGGCGGGAGTCTACGAGCAGTACTTC. Protein: CASSHLQAGVYEQYF.

The chain links TRBV4-1 to TRBJ2-1, with D tentatively TRBD2 (6 bases). This CDR3 contains 13 residues. The germline V and J ends were trimmed by 3 bases and 7 bases, with 10 bases remaining between them. Germline CDR1 MGHRA, CDR2 YSYEKL. For the CDR3, the DNA is TGCGCCAGCAGCCACACGGAGGGGAATGAGCAGTTCTTC. Amino acids: CASSHTEGNEQFF.

This rearrangement joins TRBV19 to TRBJ2-2; D uncertain. V gave up 5 bases and J gave up 1 base, with 8 bases separating them. Per germline, CDR1 LNHDA and CDR2 SQIVND (reference sequence). The CDR3 is 14 amino acids. The chain's CDR3 is CASSLWMNTGELFF. The CDR3 nucleotides are TGTGCCAGTAGTTTATGGATGAACACCGGGGAGCTGTTTTTT.

This clone was observed a single time. V usage is TRBV5-4 and J usage is TRBJ2-7; TRBD2 matches at 7 bases. The germline CDR1 and CDR2 sequences are SGHNT and YYREEE (reference sequence). The J segment lost 2 bases and the V segment lost 0 bases, leaving 5 bases of the junction unmatched. This CDR3 is built from 15 residues. The CDR3 here is CASSLAGGPTYEQYF. CDR3 bases: TGTGCCAGCAGCTTGGCGGGAGGTCCCACCTACGAGCAGTACTTC.

The gene calls are TRBV23-1 and TRBJ2-2; TRBD2 might be the D (6 bases). TRBV23-1 is known as an ORF, though its function is uncertain. With 2 bases removed from V and 7 bases from J, the gap between germline ends came to 11 bases. The CDR3 consists of 14 residues. The CDR3, as DNA: TGCGCCAGCAGTCAAAGGGGAGGCAGCGGGGAGCTGTTTTTT. As protein: CASSQRGGSGELFF.

V usage is TRBV6-6 and J usage is TRBJ1-5; D perhaps matches TRBD1 (5 bases). Germline V CDR1 and CDR2: MNHNY, SVGAGI (reference sequence). The CDR3 totals 14 residues. With 5 bases removed from V and 0 bases from J, the gap between germline ends came to 8 bases. DNA for the CDR3: TGTGCCAGCAGTCCTCAGGGTAGCAATCAGCCCCAGCATTTT. Amino acid sequence: CASSPQGSNQPQHF.

The chain combines TRBV5-1 with TRBJ2-2, with 11 nucleotides matching TRBD2. Germline values: CDR1 SGHRS, CDR2 YFSETQ. The length of the CDR3 is 17 residues. V shed 4 bases and J 7 bases; nucleotides not matched to a gene: 12. The CDR3 spells CASSPPSSGGNYGELFF. In DNA form, the CDR3 reads TGCGCCAGCAGCCCTCCCTCTAGCGGGGGGAACTACGGGGAGCTGTTTTTT.

The V and J genes are TRBV6-1 and TRBJ2-5, with a tentative D call TRBD1 (6 bases). V was clipped by 4 bases and J by 4 bases, with 16 bases between them. CDR1 is MNHNS, CDR2 SASEGT, per germline. The CDR3 sequence is 15 residues long. In nucleotides, the CDR3 is TGTGCCAGCAGTGGACCGGACAGAGGAGTAGAGACCCAGTACTTC. It encodes CASSGPDRGVETQYF.

The chain has TRBV9 and TRBJ2-1, with D unclear. CDR1 is SGDLS and CDR2 is YYNGEE in the germline V gene. The CDR3 loop spans 15 amino acids. V was shortened by 0 bases and J by 5 bases, with 12 bases between the two germline ends. For the CDR3, the DNA is TGTGCCAGCAGCGTAGAAACGGCTGGGGACAATGAGCAGTTCTTC. Encoded protein: CASSVETAGDNEQFF.